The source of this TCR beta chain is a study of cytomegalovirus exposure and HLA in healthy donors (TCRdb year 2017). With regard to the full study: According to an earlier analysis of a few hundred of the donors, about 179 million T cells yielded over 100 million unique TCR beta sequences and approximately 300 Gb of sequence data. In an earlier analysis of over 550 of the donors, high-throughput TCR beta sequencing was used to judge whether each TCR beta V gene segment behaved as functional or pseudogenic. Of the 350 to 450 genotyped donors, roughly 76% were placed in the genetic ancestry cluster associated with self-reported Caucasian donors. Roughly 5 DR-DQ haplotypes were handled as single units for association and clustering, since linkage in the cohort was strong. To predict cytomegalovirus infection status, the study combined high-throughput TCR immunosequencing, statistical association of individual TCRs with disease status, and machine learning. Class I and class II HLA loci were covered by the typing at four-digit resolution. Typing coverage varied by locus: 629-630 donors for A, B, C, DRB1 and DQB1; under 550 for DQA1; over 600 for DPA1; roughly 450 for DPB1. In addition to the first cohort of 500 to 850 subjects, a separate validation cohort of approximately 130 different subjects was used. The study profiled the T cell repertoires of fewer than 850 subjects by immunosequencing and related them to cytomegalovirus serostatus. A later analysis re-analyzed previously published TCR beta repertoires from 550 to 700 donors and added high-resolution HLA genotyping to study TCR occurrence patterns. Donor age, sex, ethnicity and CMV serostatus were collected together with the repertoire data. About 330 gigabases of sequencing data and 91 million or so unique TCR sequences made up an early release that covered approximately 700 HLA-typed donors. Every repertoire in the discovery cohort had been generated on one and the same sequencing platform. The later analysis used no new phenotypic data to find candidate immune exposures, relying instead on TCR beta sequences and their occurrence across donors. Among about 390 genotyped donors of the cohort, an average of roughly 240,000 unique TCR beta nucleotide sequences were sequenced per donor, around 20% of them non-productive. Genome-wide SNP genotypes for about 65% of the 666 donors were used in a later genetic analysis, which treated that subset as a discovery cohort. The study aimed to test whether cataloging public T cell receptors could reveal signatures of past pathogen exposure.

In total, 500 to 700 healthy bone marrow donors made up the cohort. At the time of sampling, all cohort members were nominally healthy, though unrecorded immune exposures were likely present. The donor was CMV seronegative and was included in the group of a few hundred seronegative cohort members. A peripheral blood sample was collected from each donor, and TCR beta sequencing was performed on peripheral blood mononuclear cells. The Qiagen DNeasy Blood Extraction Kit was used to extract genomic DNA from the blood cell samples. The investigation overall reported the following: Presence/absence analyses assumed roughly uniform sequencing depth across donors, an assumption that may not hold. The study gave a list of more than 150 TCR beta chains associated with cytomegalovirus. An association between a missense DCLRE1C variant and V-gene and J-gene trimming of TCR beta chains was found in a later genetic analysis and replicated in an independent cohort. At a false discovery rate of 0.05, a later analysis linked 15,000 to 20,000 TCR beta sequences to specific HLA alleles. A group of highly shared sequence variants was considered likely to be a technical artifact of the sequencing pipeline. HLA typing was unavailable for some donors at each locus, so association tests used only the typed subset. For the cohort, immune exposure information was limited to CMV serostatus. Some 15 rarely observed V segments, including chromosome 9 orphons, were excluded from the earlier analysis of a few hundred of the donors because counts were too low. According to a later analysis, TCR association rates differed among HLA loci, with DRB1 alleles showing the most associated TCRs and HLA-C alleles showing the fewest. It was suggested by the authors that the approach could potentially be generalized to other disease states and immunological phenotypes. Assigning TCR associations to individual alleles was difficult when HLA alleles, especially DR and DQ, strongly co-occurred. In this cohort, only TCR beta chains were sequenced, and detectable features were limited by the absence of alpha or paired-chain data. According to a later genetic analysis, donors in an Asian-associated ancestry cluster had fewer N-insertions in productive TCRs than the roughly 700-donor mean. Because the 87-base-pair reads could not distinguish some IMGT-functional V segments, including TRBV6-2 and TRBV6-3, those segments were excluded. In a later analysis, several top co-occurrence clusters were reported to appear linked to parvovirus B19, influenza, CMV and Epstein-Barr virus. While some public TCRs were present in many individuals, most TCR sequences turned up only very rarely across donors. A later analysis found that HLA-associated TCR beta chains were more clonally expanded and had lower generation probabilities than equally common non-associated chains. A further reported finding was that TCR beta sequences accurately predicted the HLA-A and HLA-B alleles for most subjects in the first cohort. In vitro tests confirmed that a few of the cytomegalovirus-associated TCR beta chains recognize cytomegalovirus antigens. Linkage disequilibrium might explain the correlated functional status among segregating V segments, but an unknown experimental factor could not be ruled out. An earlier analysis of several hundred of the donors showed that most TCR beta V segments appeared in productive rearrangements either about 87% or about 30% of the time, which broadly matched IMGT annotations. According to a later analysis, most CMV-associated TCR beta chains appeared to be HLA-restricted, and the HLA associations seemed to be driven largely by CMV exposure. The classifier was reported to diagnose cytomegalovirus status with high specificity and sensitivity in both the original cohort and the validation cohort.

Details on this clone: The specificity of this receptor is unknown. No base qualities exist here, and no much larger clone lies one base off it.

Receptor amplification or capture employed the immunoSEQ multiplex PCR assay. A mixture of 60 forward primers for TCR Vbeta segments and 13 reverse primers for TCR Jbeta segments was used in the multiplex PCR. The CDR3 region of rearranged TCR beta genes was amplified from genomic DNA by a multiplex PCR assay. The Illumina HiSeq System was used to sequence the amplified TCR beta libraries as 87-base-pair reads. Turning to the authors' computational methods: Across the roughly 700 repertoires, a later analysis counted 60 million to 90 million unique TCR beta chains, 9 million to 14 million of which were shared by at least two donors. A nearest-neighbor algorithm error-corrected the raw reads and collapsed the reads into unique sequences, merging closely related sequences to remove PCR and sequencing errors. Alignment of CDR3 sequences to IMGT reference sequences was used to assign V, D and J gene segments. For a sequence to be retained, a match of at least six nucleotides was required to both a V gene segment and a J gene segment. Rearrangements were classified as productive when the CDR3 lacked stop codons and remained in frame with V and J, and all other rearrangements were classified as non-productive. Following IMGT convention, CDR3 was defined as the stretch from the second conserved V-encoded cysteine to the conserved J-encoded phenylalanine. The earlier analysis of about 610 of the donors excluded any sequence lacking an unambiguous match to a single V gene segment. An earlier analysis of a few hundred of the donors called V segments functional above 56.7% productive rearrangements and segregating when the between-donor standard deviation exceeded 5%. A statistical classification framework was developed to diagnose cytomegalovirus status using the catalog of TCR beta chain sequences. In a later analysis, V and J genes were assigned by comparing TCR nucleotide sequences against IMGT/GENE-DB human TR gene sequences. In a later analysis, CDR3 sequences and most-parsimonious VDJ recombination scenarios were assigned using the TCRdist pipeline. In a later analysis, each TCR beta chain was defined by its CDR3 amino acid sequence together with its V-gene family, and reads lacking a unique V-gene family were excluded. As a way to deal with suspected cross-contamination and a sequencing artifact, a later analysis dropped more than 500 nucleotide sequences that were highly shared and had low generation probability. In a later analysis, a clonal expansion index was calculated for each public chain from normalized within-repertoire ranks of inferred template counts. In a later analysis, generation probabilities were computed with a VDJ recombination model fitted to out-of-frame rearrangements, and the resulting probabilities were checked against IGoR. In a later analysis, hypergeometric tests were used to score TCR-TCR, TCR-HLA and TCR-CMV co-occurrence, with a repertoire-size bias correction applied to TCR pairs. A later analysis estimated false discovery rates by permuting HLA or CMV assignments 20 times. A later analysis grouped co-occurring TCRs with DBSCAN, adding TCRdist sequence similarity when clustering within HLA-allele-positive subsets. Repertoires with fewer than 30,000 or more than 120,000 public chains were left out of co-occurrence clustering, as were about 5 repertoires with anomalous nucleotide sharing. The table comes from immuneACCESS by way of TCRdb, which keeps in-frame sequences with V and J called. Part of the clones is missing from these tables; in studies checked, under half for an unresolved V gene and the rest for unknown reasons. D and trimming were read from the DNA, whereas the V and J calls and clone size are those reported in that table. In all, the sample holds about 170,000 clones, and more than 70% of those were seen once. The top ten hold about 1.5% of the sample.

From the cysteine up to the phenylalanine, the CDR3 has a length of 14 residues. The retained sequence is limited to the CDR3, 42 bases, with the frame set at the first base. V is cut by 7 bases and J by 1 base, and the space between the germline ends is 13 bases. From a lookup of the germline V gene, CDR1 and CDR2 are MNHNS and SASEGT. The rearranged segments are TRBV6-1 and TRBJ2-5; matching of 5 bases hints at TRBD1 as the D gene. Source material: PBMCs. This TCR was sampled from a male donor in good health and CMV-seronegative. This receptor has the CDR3 CASTRQHLQETQYF. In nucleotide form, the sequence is TGTGCCAGCACTCGACAGCACCTCCAAGAGACCCAGTACTTC.